This TCR beta chain was recovered during a study of cytomegalovirus exposure and HLA in healthy donors (dated by TCRdb to about 2017). For context, the study as a whole: According to an earlier analysis of a few hundred of the donors, about 179 million T cells yielded 90 million to 140 million unique TCR beta sequences and about 300 Gb of sequence data. Of the roughly 400 genotyped donors, approximately 82% fell in the genetic ancestry cluster associated with self-reported Caucasian donors. In addition to the first cohort of 666 subjects, a separate validation cohort of approximately 130 different subjects was used. Every discovery cohort repertoire had been produced on one sequencing platform. The number of donors typed differed by locus, with roughly 629-640 for A, B, C, DRB1 and DQB1, around 500 for DQA1, 600 to 610 for DPA1, and around 460 for DPB1. HLA typing included class I and class II loci at four-digit resolution. A later genetic analysis used genome-wide SNP genotypes for 398 of the 666 donors, treating that subset as a discovery cohort. To predict cytomegalovirus infection status, the study combined high-throughput TCR immunosequencing, statistical association of individual TCRs with disease status, and machine learning. The study profiled the T cell repertoires of under 700 subjects by immunosequencing and related them to cytomegalovirus serostatus. An early release that covered about 640 HLA-typed donors contained about 300 gigabases of sequencing data and approximately 85 million unique TCR sequences. In a later analysis, previously published TCR beta repertoires from 600 to 850 donors were re-analyzed and high-resolution HLA genotyping was added so that TCR occurrence patterns could be studied. An earlier analysis of 587 of the donors used high-throughput TCR beta sequencing to judge whether each TCR beta V gene segment behaved as functional or pseudogenic. In the later analysis, no new phenotypic data were used to find candidate immune exposures; instead, reliance was placed on TCR beta sequences and their occurrence across donors. Alongside the repertoire data, information on donor age, sex, ethnicity and CMV serostatus was compiled. Roughly 5 DR-DQ haplotypes were treated as single units for association and clustering because of strong linkage in the cohort. The study aimed to test whether signatures of past pathogen exposure could be identified by cataloging public T cell receptors. Among about 390 genotyped donors of the cohort, an average of approximately 250,000 unique TCR beta nucleotide sequences were sequenced per donor, about a sixth of them non-productive.

The library was generated by the immunoSEQ multiplex PCR assay. For the multiplex PCR, a mixture combining 60 forward primers for TCR Vbeta segments and 13 reverse primers for TCR Jbeta segments was used. The CDR3 region of rearranged TCR beta genes was amplified from genomic DNA with a multiplex PCR assay. On the Illumina HiSeq System, the amplified TCR beta libraries were sequenced as 87-base-pair reads. As for how the authors treated the data: A later analysis counted approximately 84 million unique TCR beta chains across the 650 to 800 repertoires, and around 9.9 million of these chains were shared by at least two donors. To remove PCR and sequencing errors, raw reads were error-corrected and collapsed into unique sequences using a nearest-neighbor algorithm that merged closely related sequences. To assign V, D and J gene segments, CDR3 sequences were aligned to IMGT reference sequences. For a sequence to be retained, at least a six-nucleotide match to both a V gene segment and a J gene segment was required. Rearrangements were classified as productive when the CDR3 lacked stop codons and remained in frame with V and J, and all other rearrangements were classified as non-productive. Following IMGT convention, CDR3 was defined as the stretch from the second conserved V-encoded cysteine up to the conserved J-encoded phenylalanine. Sequences without an unambiguous match to a single V gene segment were excluded from the earlier analysis of approximately 560 of the donors. An earlier analysis of a few hundred of the donors called V segments functional above 56.7% productive rearrangements and segregating when the between-donor standard deviation exceeded 5%. A statistical classification framework was developed to diagnose cytomegalovirus status using the catalog of TCR beta chain sequences. In a later analysis, TCR nucleotide sequences were compared against IMGT/GENE-DB human TR gene sequences so that V and J genes could be assigned. A later analysis assigned CDR3 sequences and most-parsimonious VDJ recombination scenarios with the TCRdist pipeline. In a later analysis, every TCR beta chain was defined by the combination of its CDR3 amino acid sequence and its V-gene family, and reads without a unique V-gene family were dropped. A later analysis removed 500 to 600 highly shared, low-generation-probability nucleotide sequences to deal with suspected cross-contamination and a sequencing artifact. In a later analysis, a clonal expansion index was calculated for each public chain from normalized within-repertoire ranks of inferred template counts. In a later analysis, generation probabilities were computed using a VDJ recombination model fitted to out-of-frame rearrangements, and the results were checked against IGoR. In a later analysis, hypergeometric tests were used to score TCR-TCR, TCR-HLA and TCR-CMV co-occurrence, with a repertoire-size bias correction applied to TCR pairs. False discovery rates were estimated in a later analysis by permuting HLA or CMV assignments 20 times. A later analysis grouped co-occurring TCRs with DBSCAN, adding TCRdist sequence similarity when clustering within HLA-allele-positive subsets. Repertoires with fewer than 30,000 or more than 120,000 public chains, plus five repertoires with anomalous nucleotide sharing, were excluded from co-occurrence clustering. In its TCRdb copy, this immuneACCESS table keeps in-frame sequences only and misses some clones. Where compared with another copy, unresolved V genes explain less than half of these, and the others have no known cause. The DNA gave D and trimming, while V, J and clone size come from that table. Within this sample are about 160,000 clones, with 80% to 90% of them counted one time only. The ten largest clones add up to around 13% of the sample.

About this clone: Its antigen is still unknown. No base quality values were provided; no much bigger clone lies one nucleotide off.

The cohort consisted of more than 650 healthy bone marrow donors. All cohort members were sampled while nominally healthy, although unrecorded immune exposures were likely present. The donor was CMV seronegative and belonged to the group of 320 or so seronegative cohort members. A peripheral blood sample was provided by each donor, and peripheral blood mononuclear cells were used for TCR beta sequencing. The Qiagen DNeasy Blood Extraction Kit was used to extract genomic DNA from the blood cell samples. The full study reports these points: At a false discovery rate of 0.05, a later analysis linked about 17,000 TCR beta sequences to specific HLA alleles. Linkage disequilibrium might explain the correlated functional status among segregating V segments, but an unknown experimental factor could not be ruled out. A later analysis found that TCR association rates varied across HLA loci, with DRB1 alleles showing the most associated TCRs and HLA-C alleles the fewest. A further reported finding was that TCR beta sequences accurately predicted the HLA-A and HLA-B alleles for most subjects in the first cohort. Assigning TCR associations to individual alleles was difficult when HLA alleles, especially DR and DQ, strongly co-occurred. A later analysis reported that several top co-occurrence clusters appeared linked to parvovirus B19, influenza, CMV and Epstein-Barr virus. A later genetic analysis associated a missense DCLRE1C variant with V-gene and J-gene trimming of TCR beta chains, and an independent cohort replicated the association. In this cohort, only TCR beta chains were sequenced, and detectable features were limited by the absence of alpha or paired-chain data. Most TCR sequences were observed very rarely across donors, whereas some public TCRs were present in many individuals. In a later analysis, HLA-associated TCR beta chains were found to be more clonally expanded and to have lower generation probabilities than equally common non-associated chains. An earlier analysis of around 500 of the donors showed that most TCR beta V segments appeared in productive rearrangements either about 90% or about 30% of the time, which broadly matched IMGT annotations. Immune exposure information for the cohort was limited to CMV serostatus. A cluster of highly shared sequence variants was judged likely to represent a technical artifact of the sequencing pipeline. A total of some 180 TCR beta chains were listed by the study as associated with cytomegalovirus. The authors suggested that the approach could potentially be extended to other disease states and immunological phenotypes. According to a later genetic analysis, donors in an Asian-associated ancestry cluster had fewer N-insertions in productive TCRs than the approximately 670-donor mean. Because some donors lacked HLA typing at each locus, the association tests relied only on the typed subset. In vitro tests confirmed that a few of the cytomegalovirus-associated TCR beta chains recognize cytomegalovirus antigens. Because counts were too low, fewer than 20 rarely observed V segments, including chromosome 9 orphons, were excluded from the earlier analysis of fewer than 650 of the donors. In both the original and validation cohorts, the classifier was reported to diagnose cytomegalovirus status with high specificity and sensitivity. Roughly uniform sequencing depth across donors was assumed in presence/absence analyses, although this assumption may not hold. According to a later analysis, most CMV-associated TCR beta chains appeared to be HLA-restricted, and the HLA associations seemed to be driven largely by CMV exposure.

Sequencing was performed on PBMCs. The origin of this receptor is a woman in her forties or fifties in good health and CMV-seronegative.

The sequenced DNA is TGTGCCAGCAGCAAAGGACAGTCCGAAGGTGAAAAACTGTTTTTT. Translated, it gives CASSKGQSEGEKLFF. The V and J genes are TRBV7-9 and TRBJ1-4, with TRBD1 as a weak D call on 6 bases. V and J lose 5 bases and 7 bases, and a span of 17 bases separates them. Via the germline V gene (reference sequence), CDR1 is SEHNR and CDR2 FQNEAQ. Taken from cysteine to phenylalanine, the CDR3 has 15 residues. Just CDR3 DNA is preserved here, 45 bases in frame from base 1.